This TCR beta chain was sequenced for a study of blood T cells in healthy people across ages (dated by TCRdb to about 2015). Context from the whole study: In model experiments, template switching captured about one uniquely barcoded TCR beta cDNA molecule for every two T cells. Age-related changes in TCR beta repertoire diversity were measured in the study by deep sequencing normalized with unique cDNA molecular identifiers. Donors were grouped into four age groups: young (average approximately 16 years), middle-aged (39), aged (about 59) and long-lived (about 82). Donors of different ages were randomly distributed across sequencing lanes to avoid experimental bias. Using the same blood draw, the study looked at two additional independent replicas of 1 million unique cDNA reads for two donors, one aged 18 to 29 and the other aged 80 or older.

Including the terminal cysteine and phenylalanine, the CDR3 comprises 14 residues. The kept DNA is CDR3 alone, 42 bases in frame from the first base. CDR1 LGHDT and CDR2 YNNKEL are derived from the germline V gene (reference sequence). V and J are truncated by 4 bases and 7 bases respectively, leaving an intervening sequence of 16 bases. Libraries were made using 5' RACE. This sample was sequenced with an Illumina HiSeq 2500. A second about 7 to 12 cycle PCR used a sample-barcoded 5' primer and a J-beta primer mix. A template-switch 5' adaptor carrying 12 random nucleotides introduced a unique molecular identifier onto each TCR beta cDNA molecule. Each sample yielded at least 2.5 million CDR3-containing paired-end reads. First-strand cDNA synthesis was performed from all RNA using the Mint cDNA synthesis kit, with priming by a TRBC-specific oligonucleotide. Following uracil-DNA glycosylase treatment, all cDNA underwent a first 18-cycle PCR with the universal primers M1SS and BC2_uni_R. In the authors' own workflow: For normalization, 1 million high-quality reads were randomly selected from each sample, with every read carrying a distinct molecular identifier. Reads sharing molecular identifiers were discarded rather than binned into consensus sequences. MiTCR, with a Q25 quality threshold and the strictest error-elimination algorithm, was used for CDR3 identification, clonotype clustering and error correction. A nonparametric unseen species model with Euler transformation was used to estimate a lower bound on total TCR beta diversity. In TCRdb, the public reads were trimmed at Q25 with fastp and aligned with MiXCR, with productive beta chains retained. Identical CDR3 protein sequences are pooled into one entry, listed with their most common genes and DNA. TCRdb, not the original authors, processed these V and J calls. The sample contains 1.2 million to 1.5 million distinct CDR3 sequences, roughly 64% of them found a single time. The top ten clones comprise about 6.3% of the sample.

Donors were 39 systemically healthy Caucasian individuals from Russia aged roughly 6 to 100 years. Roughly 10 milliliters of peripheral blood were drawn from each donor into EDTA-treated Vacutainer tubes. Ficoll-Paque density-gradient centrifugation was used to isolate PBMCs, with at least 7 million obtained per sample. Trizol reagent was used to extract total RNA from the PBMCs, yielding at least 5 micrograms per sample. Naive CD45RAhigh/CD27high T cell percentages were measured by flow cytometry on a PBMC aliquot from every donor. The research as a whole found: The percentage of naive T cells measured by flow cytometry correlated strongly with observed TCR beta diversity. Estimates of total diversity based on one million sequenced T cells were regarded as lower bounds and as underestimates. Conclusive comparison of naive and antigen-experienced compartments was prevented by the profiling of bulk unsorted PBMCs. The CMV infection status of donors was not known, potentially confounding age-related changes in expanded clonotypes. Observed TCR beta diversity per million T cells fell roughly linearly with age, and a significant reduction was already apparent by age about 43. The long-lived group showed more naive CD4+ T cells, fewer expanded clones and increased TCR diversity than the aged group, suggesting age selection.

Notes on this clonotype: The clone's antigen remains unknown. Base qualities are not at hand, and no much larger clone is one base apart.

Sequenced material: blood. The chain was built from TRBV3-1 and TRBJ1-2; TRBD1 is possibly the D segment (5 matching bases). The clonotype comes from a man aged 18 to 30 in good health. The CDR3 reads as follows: CASSPYGAGSGYTF. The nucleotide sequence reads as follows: TGTGCCAGCAGCCCCTATGGGGCAGGGAGTGGCTACACCTTC.